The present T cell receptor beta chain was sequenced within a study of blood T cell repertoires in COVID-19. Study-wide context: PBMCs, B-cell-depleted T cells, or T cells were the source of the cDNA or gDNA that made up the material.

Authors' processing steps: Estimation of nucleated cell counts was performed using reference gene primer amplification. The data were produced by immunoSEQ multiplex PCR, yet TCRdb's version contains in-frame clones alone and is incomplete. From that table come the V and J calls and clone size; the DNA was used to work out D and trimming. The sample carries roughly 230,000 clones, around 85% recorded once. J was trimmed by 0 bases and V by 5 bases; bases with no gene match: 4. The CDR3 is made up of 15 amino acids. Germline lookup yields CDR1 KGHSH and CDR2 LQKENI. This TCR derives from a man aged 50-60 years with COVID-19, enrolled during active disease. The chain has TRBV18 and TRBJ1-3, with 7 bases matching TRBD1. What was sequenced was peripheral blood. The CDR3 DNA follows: TGTGCCAGCTCAGTCGGGACAGCCTCTGGAAACACCATATATTTT. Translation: CASSVGTASGNTIYF.